A selection of T cell receptor beta chains follows, all from one sample in a study of OX40 agonist ivuxolimab in advanced cancers. Sequencing used immunoSEQ multiplex PCR; TCRdb keeps in-frame clones, though not all of them. Here the sample spans about 120,000 clones, 85% to 90% being singletons. Sequencing was performed on CD4+ or CD8+ T cells sorted from blood, taken in a trial of the OX40 agonist ivuxolimab. These TCRs come from an adult with an advanced solid tumor such as melanoma, head and neck, liver or kidney cancer. Both conserved end residues are part of each CDR3. D genes are given only for firm matches.

j_gene	v_gene	d_gene	CDR3aa
TRBJ2-1	TRBV5-6	TRBD2	CASSPVSGGLYNEQFF
TRBJ1-6	TRBV7-2	NA	CASSLWGANNSPLHF
TRBJ1-4	TRBV28	NA	CAWGAGATNEKLFF
TRBJ2-5	TRBV4-3	TRBD2	CASSQQAGPQETQYF
TRBJ2-2	TRBV9	NA	CASSPGGLANTGELFF
TRBJ2-7	TRBV30	TRBD1	CAWKRGQGYEQYF
TRBJ2-4	TRBV18	NA	CASSPPNSVGGKNIQYF
TRBJ2-7	TRBV7-2	NA	CASSLTDGVGEQYF
TRBJ2-6	TRBV6-5	NA	CASRDISGANVLTF
TRBJ1-1	TRBV27	TRBD1	CASSLSGTGGATEAFF
TRBJ1-4	TRBV4-2	NA	CASSQERLVNEKLFF
TRBJ2-3	TRBV7-2	NA	CASSLRQSTDTQYF
TRBJ1-3	TRBV19	TRBD1	CASSKGGLLSGNTIYF
TRBJ1-2	TRBV28	TRBD1	CASTFGDRDINGYTF